Included here is one T cell receptor (beta chain) sequence, with context. The clone's antigen remains unknown. The sample holds no much larger clone one base away, and base qualities are not on file. In the prospective study, participants were roughly 18 to 100 years old, resided in 24 geographic areas of the United States, and were enrolled through a virtual design. In the prospective study, cohorts were assigned on the basis of participant-reported clinical history obtained from a screening survey and a study questionnaire. Each participant in the prospective study had whole blood, serum and a nasopharyngeal or oropharyngeal swab collected by mobile phlebotomists. Over a roughly 2-month period, participants in the prospective study had the option of providing additional blood draws and questionnaires. Blood samples from the prospective study were shipped frozen or at room temperature prior to DNA extraction.

The sample comes from a study of blood T cell repertoires in COVID-19 (TCRdb year 2020). In terms of the full investigation: Collaborator samples came from the United States, Italy and Spain and covered acute and convalescent phases of COVID-19. The material from the prospective study consisted of cDNA or gDNA derived from T cells, B-cell-depleted T cells, or PBMCs. Deeply sampled blood TCRbeta repertoires from subjects exposed to, actively infected with, or recovered from COVID-19 were included in the dataset. A freely available public database, intended as a resource for researchers studying the immune response to SARS-CoV-2, is where the repertoires were released. Samples were obtained from the ongoing ImmuneRACE study (first 160 participants) and from about 1,300 subjects provided by 6 global collaborators. Sample metadata almost always included a de-identified subject ID, COVID-19 status, age in years and sex. Where HLA class I and class II types were available, the types were taken from metadata supplied by the sample provider, not from assay-based typing. What the study reported, not specific to this receptor: The quantity of clinical and demographic metadata differed by source and by participant and was supplied without curation.

TCRbeta CDR3 regions were amplified from genomic DNA by means of the immunoSEQ Assay, a bias-controlled multiplex PCR. Per the source publication's procedure: The number of nucleated cells in each sample was estimated by amplification of reference gene primers within the assay. To quantify the absolute abundance of each unique TCRbeta CDR3 rearrangement, sequence reads were collapsed and filtered. For each sample, productive Simpson clonality was calculated as the square root of Simpson's diversity index across productive rearrangements. TCRdb re-hosts the immuneACCESS table, in-frame sequences only. Its copies lack some clones; in the studies checked, an unresolved V gene accounts for under half of them, and the cause for the rest is not known. D and trimming come from the DNA, and the V and J calls and clone size come from that table. A total of about 140,000 clones appear in this sample, almost 85% of them only once. The ten largest make up less than 7% of the sample.

CDR1 and CDR2, looked up from the germline V gene (reference sequence), are LGHDT and YNNKEL. The CDR3 runs 14 residues from the cysteine to the phenylalanine. This entry keeps only the CDR3 DNA: 42 bases, framed from base 1. Relative to germline, V is 4 bases shorter and J is 7 bases shorter, with 15 bases between their ends. The chain is made from TRBV3-1 (or the pseudogene TRBV3-2) and TRBJ2-3; the D segment cannot be called with confidence. This TCR derives from a middle-aged man with acute COVID-19. The sample comprised PBMCs or T cells enriched from blood (not recorded which). CDR3 loop: CASSPTSGRHTQYF. The base sequence is TGTGCCAGCAGCCCGACCTCAGGCCGTCATACGCAGTATTTT.